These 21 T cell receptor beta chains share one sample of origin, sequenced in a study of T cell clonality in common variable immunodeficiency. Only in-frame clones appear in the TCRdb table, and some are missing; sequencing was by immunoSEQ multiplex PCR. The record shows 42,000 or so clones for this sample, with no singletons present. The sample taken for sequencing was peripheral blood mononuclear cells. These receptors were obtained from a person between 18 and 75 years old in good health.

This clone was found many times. This CDR3 is CASSLAVSTDTQYF. CDR3 DNA (partial): TGCGCCAGCAGCTTGGCCGTTAGCACAGATACG. The chain combines TRBV5-1 with TRBJ2-3, with unresolved D. The CDR3 end lies 3 residues beyond the end of the read and is filled in from the germline J gene. CDR3 size: 14 residues. Trimming stripped 0 bases from V and 0 bases from J, with 5 bases between. The germline gives CDR1 SGHRS, CDR2 YFSETQ.

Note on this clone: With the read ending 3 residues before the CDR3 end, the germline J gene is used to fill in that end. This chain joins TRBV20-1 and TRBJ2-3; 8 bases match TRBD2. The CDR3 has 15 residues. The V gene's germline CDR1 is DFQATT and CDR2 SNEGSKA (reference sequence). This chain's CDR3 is CSARAGGRWNQPQYF. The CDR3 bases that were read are TGCAGTGCTAGGGCGGGGGGCAGGTGGAATCAGCCG.

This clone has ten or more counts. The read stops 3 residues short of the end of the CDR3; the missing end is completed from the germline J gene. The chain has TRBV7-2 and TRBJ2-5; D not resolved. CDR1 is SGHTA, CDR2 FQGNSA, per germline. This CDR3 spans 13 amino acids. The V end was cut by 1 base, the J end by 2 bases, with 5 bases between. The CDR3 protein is CASSLVQQETQYF. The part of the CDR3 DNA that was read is TGTGCCAGCAGCTTAGTACAGCAAGAGACC.

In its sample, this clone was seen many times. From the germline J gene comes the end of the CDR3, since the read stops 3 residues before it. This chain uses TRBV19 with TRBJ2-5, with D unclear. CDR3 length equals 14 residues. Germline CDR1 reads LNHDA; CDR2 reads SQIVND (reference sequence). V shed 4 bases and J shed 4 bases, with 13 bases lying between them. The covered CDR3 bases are TGTGCCAGTAGTACGGAGCCTAGTCGAGAGACC. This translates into CASSTEPSRET. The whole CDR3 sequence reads CASSTEPSRETQYF.

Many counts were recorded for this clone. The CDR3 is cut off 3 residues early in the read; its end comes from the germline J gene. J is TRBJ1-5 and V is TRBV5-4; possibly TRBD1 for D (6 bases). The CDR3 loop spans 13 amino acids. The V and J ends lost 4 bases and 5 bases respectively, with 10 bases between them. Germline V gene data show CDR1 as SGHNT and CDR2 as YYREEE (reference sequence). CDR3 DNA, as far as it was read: TGTGCCAGCAGCCGAGGGGGAGATCAGCCC. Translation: CASSRGGDQP. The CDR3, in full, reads CASSRGGDQPQHF.

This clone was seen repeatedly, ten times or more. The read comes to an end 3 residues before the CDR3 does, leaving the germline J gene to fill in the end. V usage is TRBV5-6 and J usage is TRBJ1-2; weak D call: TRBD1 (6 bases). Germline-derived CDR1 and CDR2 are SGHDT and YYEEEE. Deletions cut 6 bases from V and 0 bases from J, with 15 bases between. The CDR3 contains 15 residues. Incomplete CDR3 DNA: TGTGCCAGCACCCTAGACAGGAGGTCTAACTATGGC. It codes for CASTLDRRSNYG. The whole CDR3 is CASTLDRRSNYGYTF.

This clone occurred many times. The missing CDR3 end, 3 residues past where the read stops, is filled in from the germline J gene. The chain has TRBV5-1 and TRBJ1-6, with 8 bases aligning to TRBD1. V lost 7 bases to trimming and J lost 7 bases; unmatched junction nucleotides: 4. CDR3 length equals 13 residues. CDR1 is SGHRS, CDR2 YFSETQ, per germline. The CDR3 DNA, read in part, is TGCGCCAGCCGGACAGGGTCGAATTCACCC. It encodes CASRTGSNSP. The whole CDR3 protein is CASRTGSNSPLHF.

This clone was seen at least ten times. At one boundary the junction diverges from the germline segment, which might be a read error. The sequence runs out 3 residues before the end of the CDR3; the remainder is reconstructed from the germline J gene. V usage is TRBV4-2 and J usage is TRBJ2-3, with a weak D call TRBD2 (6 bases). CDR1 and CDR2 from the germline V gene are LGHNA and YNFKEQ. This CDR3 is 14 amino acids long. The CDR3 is CASSQDGGLSPQYF. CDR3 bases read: TGCGCCAGCAGCCAAGATGGGGGACTTTCCCCG.

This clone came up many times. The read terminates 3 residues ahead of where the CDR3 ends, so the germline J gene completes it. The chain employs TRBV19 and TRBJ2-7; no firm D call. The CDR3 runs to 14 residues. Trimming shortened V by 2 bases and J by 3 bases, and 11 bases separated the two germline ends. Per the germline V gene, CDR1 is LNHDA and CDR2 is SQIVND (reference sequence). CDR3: CASSIKTTNYEQYF. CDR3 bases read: TGTGCCAGTAGTATAAAGACCACTAACTACGAG.

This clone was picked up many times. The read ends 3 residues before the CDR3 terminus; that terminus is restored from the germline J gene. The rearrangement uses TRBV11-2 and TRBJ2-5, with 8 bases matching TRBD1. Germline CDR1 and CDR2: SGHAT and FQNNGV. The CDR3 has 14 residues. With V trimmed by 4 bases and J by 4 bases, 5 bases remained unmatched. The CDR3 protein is CASSSQGARETQYF. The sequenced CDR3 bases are TGTGCCAGCAGCTCGCAGGGGGCGCGAGAGACC.

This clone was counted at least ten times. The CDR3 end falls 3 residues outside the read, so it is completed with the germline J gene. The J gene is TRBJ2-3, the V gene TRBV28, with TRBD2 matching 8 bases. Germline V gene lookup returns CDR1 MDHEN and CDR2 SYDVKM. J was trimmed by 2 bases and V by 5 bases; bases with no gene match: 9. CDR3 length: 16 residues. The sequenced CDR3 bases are TGTGCCAGCAGTCTTCAGACTAGCGCTGTCACAGATACG. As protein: CASSLQTSAVTDT. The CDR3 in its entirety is CASSLQTSAVTDTQYF. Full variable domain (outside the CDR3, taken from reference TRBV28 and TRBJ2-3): DVKVTQSSRYLVKRTGEKVFLECVQDMDHENMFWYRQDPGLGLRLIYFSYDVKMKEKGDIPEGYSVSREKKERFSLILESASTNQTSMYLCASSLQTSAVTDTQYFGPGTRLTVL.

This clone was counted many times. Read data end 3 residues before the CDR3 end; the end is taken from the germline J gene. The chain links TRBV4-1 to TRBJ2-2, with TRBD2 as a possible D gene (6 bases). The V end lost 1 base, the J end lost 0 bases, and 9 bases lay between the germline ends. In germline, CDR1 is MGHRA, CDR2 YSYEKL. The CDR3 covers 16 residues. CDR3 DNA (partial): TGCGCCAGCAGCCAAGGGGCTAGCGCGAACACCGGGGAG. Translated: CASSQGASANTGE. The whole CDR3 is CASSQGASANTGELFF.

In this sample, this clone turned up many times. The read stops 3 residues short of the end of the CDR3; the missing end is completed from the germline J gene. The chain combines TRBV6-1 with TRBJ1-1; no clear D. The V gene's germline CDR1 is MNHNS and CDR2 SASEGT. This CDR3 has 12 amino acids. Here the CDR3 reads CASSESAPVAFF. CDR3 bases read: TGTGCCAGCAGTGAAAGCGCCCCTGTG.

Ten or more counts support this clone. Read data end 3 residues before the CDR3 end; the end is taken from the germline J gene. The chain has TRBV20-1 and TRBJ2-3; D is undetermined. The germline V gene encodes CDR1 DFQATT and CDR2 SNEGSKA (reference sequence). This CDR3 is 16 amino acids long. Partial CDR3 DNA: TGCAGTGCTAGAACTTTTTTTGGGCTAACACAAGAGACG. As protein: CSARTFFGLTQET. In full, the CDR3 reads CSARTFFGLTQETQYF.

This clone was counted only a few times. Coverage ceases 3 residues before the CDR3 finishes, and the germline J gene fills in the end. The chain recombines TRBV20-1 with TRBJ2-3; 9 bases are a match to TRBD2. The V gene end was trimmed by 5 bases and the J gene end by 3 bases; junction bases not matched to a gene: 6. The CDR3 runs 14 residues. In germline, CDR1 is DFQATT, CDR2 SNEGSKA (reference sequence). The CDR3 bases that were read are TGCAGTGCTCTAGCGGGACTCGGGACAGATACG. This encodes CSALAGLGTDT. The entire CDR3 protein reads CSALAGLGTDTQYF.

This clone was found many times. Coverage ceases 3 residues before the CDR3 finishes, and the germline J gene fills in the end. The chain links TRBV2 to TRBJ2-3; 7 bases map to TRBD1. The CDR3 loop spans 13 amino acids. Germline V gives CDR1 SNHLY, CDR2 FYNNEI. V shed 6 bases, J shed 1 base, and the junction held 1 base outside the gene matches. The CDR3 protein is CASRQGGTDTQYF. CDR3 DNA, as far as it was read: TGTGCCAGCAGGCAGGGGGGCACAGATACG.

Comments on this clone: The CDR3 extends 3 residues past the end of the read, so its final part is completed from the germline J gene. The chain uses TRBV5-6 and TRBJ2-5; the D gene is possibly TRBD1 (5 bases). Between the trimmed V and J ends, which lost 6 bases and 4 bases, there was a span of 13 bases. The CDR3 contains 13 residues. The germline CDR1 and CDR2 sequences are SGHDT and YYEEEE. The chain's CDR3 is CASTRLGPETQYF. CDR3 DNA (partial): TGTGCCAGCACCCGGTTGGGGCCAGAGACC.

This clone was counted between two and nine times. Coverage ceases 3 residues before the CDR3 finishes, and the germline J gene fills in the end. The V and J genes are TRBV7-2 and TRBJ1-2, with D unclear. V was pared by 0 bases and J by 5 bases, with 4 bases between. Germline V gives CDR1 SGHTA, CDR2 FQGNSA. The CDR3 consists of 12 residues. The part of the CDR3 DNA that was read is TGTGCCAGCAGCTTAGCATCGTATGGC. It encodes CASSLASYG. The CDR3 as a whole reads CASSLASYGYTF. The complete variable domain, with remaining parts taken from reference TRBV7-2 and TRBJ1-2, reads GAGVSQSPSNKVTEKGKDVELRCDPISGHTALYWYRQSLGQGLEFLIYFQGNSAPDKSGLPSDRFSAERTGGSVSTLTIQRTQQEDSAVYLCASSLASYGYTFGSGTRLTVV.

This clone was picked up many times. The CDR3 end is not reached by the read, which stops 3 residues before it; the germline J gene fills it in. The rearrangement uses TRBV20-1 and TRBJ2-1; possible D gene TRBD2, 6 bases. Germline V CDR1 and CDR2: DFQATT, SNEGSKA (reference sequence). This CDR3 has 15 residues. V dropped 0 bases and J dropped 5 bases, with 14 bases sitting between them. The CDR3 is CSARDESGHDNEQFF. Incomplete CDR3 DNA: TGCAGTGCTAGAGATGAAAGCGGGCATGACAATGAG.

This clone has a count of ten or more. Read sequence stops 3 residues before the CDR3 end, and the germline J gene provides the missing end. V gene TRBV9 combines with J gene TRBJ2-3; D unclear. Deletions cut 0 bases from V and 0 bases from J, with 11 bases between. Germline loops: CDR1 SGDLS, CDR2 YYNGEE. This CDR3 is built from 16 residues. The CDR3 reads CASSVGRLTSTDTQYF. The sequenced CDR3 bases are TGTGCCAGCAGCGTAGGAAGGTTGACTAGCACAGATACG.

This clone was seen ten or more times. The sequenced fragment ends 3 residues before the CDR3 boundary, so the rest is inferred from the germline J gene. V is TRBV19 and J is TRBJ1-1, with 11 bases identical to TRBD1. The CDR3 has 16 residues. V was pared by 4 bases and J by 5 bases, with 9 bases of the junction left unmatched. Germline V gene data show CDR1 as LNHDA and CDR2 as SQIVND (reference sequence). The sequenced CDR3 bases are TGTGCCAGTAGTAGGGGCCCGGGACAGGGGGAAACTGAA. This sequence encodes CASSRGPGQGETE. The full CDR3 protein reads CASSRGPGQGETEAFF.